The 10 T cell receptor beta chains listed next were all sequenced from one sample in a study of T cells in Graves' hyperthyroidism and ophthalmopathy (dated by TCRdb to 2018 to 2020). The library was produced with multiplex PCR. The sample was run on an Illumina HiSeq 2000. The TCR beta CDR3 regions were amplified from the RNA transcripts. The TCR CDR3 was subjected to a first round of RT-PCR using the HTBI primer set and the Qiagen OneStep RT-PCR kit. The raw public data were reprocessed by TCRdb itself: fastp quality trimming at Q25, MiXCR clonotype calling, in-frame beta chains only. Duplicate CDR3 protein sequences are folded into a single record with the most common DNA and genes. The sample table contains 550,000 to 850,000 distinct CDR3 sequences; only one count was recorded for roughly 20% of them. The top ten clones comprise 16% of the sample. The sequencing sample was made of blood. The receptors were gathered from a woman in her fifties or sixties with Graves' hyperthyroidism that later progressed to Graves' ophthalmopathy.

This clonotype has at least ten counts. V gene TRBV2 combines with J gene TRBJ1-5; D ambiguous. CDR3 length: 16 residues. Trimming removed 2 bases at V and 2 bases at J, with 13 bases between. The V gene's germline CDR1 is SNHLY and CDR2 FYNNEI. CDR3 nucleotide sequence: TGTGCCAGCAGTGAAAAGGAGGGTTGGGGCAATCAGCCCCAGCATTTT. Translating it yields CASSEKEGWGNQPQHF.

This clonotype was seen repeatedly, ten times or more. The CDR3 sequence: CASSQQGSTGGWTEAFF. CDR3 DNA: TGTGCCAGCAGCCAACAGGGATCGACAGGGGGCTGGACTGAAGCTTTCTTT. The V call is TRBV7-9, the J call TRBJ1-1; 10 bases line up with TRBD1. The CDR3 has 17 residues. Germline lookup yields CDR1 SEHNR and CDR2 FQNEAQ (reference sequence). The V and J ends lost 5 bases and 5 bases, in that order; junction bases with no gene match: 14.

The sample holds many counts of this clonotype. The chain combines TRBV5-6 with TRBJ2-1; weak D call: TRBD2 (5 bases). The germline gives CDR1 SGHDT, CDR2 YYEEEE. The CDR3 runs 13 residues. Trimming took 3 bases from V and 9 from J, leaving 13 bases between them. The DNA of the CDR3 is TGTGCCAGCAGCTACCTCCGGGGTTCTGAGCAGTTCTTC. Translating gives CASSYLRGSEQFF.

The V call is TRBV6-1, the J call TRBJ2-3, with unresolved D. V dropped 5 bases and J dropped 6 bases, with 12 bases sitting between them. CDR3 length: 13 residues. The germline V gene encodes CDR1 MNHNS and CDR2 SASEGT. As DNA, the CDR3 is TGTGCCAGCAGTTCCCAGGCCGGGGATACGCAGTATTTT. Protein: CASSSQAGDTQYF.

CDR3 region: CASSTLRGTQETQYF. In DNA, the CDR3 is TGTGCCAGCTCAACTCTGCGGGGAACCCAAGAGACCCAGTACTTC. This chain links TRBV18 with TRBJ2-5, with D tentatively TRBD2 (6 bases). This CDR3 is built from 15 residues. CDR1 and CDR2 (germline): KGHSH, LQKENI. V shed 5 bases and J shed 1 base, with 14 bases lying between them.

In its sample, this clonotype was seen a few times. The gene calls are TRBV6-5 and TRBJ1-6; D is possibly TRBD1 (5 bases). The CDR3 totals 18 residues. Germline values: CDR1 MNHEY, CDR2 SVGAGI. V was cut by 2 bases and J by 1 base, with 15 bases left in between. CDR3 in amino acids: CASSYRGPRDSYNSPLHF. DNA for the CDR3: TGTGCCAGCAGTTACAGGGGACCGAGAGATTCCTATAATTCACCCCTCCACTTT.

The genes are TRBV3-1 and TRBJ1-4, with 7 bases identical to TRBD1. The germline V gene has CDR1 LGHDT and CDR2 YNNKEL (reference sequence). The V gene end was trimmed by 1 base and the J gene end by 6 bases; junction bases not matched to a gene: 5. The CDR3 is 15 amino acids. CDR3 nucleotides: TGTGCCAGCAGCCAAGTAACAGGGGCTCATGAAAAACTGTTTTTT. Amino acid sequence: CASSQVTGAHEKLFF.

The chain employs TRBV7-6 and TRBJ2-2; 7 positions agree with TRBD1. This CDR3 has 18 amino acids. The germline gives CDR1 SGHVS, CDR2 FNYEAQ. After removal of 5 bases from V and 1 base from J, the junction contained 13 bases not matched to a gene. The CDR3 here is CASSPLGGQKGNTGELFF. CDR3 nucleotide sequence: TGTGCCAGCAGCCCGCTAGGGGGACAGAAGGGGAACACCGGGGAGCTGTTTTTT.

This clonotype was seen many times. The rearrangement joins TRBV2 to TRBJ1-4, with D perhaps TRBD1 (6 bases). From germline, CDR1 is SNHLY and CDR2 FYNNEI. V was pared by 2 bases and J by 3 bases, with 10 bases between. The CDR3 totals 15 residues. CDR3 in DNA: TGTGCCAGCAGTGAACTCAGGGGCCCTAATGAAAAACTGTTTTTT. Translating gives CASSELRGPNEKLFF.

The chain combines TRBV20-1 with TRBJ2-5; 9 bases line up with TRBD2. Trimming cost V 2 bases and J 4 bases; bases outside gene matches: 5. The CDR3 runs to 14 residues. Germline assignment: CDR1 DFQATT and CDR2 SNEGSKA (reference sequence). The CDR3 loop is CSARRAGGLETQYF. The DNA of the CDR3 is TGCAGTGCTAGACGAGCGGGGGGATTAGAGACCCAGTACTTC.